Reported below is one TCR beta chain. The antigen remains undetermined. The data were taken from a study of identical twins. Via MiXCR, TCRdb re-called the 5' RACE reads, giving one row per CDR3 protein. This repertoire shows 690,000 or so distinct CDR3 sequences, roughly 6.2% found once; its top ten account for approximately 1.6%. The study's findings and limits: Excess twin sharing in beta out-of-frame sequences was weaker.

The TCR was taken from a young man in good health. The sequencing input was naive T cells sorted from blood.

CDR3 region: CASTSDPNTEAFF. The CDR3 DNA is TGTGCCAGCACCTCCGACCCGAACACTGAAGCTTTCTTT. The chain has TRBV7-6 and TRBJ1-1; the D is unclear. The CDR3 has 13 residues. The germline gives CDR1 SGHVS, CDR2 FNYEAQ. With 7 bases removed from V and 1 base from J, the gap between germline ends came to 10 bases.